The sequence of this T cell receptor beta chain was determined in a study of blood T cell repertoires in COVID-19. The assay was immunoSEQ multiplex PCR, and TCRdb's table has in-frame clones only and misses some. Among hundreds of thousands of clones, about nine tenths were seen once, and the ten largest hold approximately 7.3%. Trimming stripped 5 bases from V and 6 bases from J, with 10 bases between. This CDR3 spans 12 amino acids. The germline V gene has CDR1 MNHEY and CDR2 SMNVEV (reference sequence). The specimen sequenced was peripheral blood. This receptor was obtained from a woman in her 70s with COVID-19, enrolled during active disease. The chain carries TRBV27 and TRBJ1-1; D not certain. CDR3 amino acids: CASSLGNAEAFF. DNA for the CDR3: TGTGCCAGCAGTCTGGGCAACGCTGAAGCTTTCTTT.